This TCR beta chain emerged from a study of blood T cell repertoires in COVID-19. Overall study: The United States, Italy and Spain were the sources of the acute and convalescent COVID-19 samples. The analysed material was cDNA or gDNA that came from T cells, B-cell-depleted T cells, or PBMCs.

Original analysis: Amplification of reference gene primers was used by the study to estimate nucleated cell counts. The assay was immunoSEQ multiplex PCR, and TCRdb's table has in-frame clones only and misses some. That table supplies the V and J calls and clone size; D and trimming were determined from the DNA. The top ten hold 0.7% to 0.9% of the sample, which has around 200,000 clones, around nine tenths seen once. There are 14 residues in the CDR3. Germline-derived CDR1 and CDR2 are MNHEY and SMNVEV (reference sequence). V was pared by 3 bases and J by 5 bases, with 5 bases of the junction left unmatched.

The clonotype comes from a woman aged 18-29 years who had recovered from COVID-19. Sequenced sample: peripheral blood. V and J are TRBV27 and TRBJ2-3; 7 bases are shared with TRBD2. DNA of the CDR3: TGTGCCAGCAGTTTTAGGACTAGTCGAGATACGCAGTATTTT. Translating gives CASSFRTSRDTQYF.